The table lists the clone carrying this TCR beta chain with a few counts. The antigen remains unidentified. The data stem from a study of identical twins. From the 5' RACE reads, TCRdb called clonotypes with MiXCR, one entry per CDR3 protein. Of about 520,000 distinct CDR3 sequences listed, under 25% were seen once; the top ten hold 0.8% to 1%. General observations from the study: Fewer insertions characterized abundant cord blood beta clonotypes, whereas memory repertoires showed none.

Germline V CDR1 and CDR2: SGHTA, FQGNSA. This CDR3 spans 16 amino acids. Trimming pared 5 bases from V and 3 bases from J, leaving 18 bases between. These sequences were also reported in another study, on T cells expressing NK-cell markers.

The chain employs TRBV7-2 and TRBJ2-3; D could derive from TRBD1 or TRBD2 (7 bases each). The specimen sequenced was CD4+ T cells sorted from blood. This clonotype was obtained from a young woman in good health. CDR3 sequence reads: CASSPGRGRGTDTQYF. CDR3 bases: TGTGCCAGCAGCCCGGGCAGGGGGAGGGGAACAGATACGCAGTATTTT.